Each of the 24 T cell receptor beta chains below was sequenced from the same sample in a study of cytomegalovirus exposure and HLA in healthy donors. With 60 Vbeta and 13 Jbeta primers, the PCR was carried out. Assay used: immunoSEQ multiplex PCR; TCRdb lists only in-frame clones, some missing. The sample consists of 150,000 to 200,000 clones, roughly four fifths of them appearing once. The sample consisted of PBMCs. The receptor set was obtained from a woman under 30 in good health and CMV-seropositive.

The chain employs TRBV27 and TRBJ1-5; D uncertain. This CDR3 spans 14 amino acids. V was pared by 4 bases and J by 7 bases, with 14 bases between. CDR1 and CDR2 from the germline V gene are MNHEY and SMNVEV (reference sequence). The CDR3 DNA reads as TGTGCCAGCAGTTCCCGCAGTGGCGGGCAGCCCCAGCATTTT. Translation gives CASSSRSGGQPQHF.

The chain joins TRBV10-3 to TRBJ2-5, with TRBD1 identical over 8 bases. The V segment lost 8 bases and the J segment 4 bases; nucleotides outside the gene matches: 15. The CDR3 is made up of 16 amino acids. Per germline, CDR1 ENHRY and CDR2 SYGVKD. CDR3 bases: TGTGCCATCGGGGCCCCAGGGACAGGAGGGGGAGAGACCCAGTACTTC. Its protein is CAIGAPGTGGGETQYF.

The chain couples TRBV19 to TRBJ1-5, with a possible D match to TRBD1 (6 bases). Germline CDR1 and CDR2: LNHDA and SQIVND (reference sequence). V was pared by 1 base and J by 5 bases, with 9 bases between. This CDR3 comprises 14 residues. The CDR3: CASSIGTADQPQHF. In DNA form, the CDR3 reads TGTGCCAGTAGTATAGGGACAGCCGATCAGCCCCAGCATTTT.

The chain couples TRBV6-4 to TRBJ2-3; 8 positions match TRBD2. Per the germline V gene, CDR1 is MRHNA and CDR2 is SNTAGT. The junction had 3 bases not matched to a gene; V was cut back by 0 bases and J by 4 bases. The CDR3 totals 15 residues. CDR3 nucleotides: TGTGCCAGCAGTGACTCGACGGGGGGGCCAGATACGCAGTATTTT. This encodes CASSDSTGGPDTQYF.

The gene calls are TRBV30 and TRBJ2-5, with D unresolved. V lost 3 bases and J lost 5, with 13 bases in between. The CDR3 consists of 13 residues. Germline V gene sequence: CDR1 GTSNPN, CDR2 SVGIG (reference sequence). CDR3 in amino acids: CAWRPRFKETQYF. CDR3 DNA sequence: TGTGCCTGGAGACCCAGGTTCAAGGAGACCCAGTACTTC.

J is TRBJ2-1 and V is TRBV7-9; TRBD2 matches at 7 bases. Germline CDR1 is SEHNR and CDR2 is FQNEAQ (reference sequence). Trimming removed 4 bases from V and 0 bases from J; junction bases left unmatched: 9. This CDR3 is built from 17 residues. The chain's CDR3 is CASSYPGGSSSYNEQFF. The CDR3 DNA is TGTGCCAGCAGCTACCCGGGGGGATCGAGCTCCTACAATGAGCAGTTCTTC.

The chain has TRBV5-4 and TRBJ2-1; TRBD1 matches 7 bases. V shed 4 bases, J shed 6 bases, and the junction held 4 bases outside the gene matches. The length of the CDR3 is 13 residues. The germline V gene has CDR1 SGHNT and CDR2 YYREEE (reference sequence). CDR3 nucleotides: TGTGCCAGCAGCAGGGGGCTTGGCAATGAGCAGTTCTTC. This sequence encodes CASSRGLGNEQFF.

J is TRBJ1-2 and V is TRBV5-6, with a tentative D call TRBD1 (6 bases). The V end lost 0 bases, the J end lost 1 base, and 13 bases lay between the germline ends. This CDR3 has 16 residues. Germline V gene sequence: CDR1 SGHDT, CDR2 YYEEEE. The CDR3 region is CASSLETGLFNYGYTF. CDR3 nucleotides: TGTGCCAGCAGCTTGGAGACAGGTTTATTTAACTATGGCTACACCTTC.

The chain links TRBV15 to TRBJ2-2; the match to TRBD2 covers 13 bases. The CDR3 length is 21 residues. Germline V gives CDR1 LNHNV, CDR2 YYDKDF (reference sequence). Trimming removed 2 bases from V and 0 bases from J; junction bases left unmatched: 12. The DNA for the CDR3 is TGTGCCACCAGCAGACTACAATCGACTAGCGGGGGGATCGCGAACACCGGGGAGCTGTTTTTT. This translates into CATSRLQSTSGGIANTGELFF.

In nucleotides, the CDR3 is TGCGCCAGCAGCTGGGGACAGCACCAAGAGACCCAGTACTTC. Translated, it gives CASSWGQHQETQYF. The V and J genes are TRBV5-1 and TRBJ2-5, with 7 bases matching TRBD1. The trim removed 3 bases at V and 0 bases at J, leaving 2 bases unmatched. The length of the CDR3 is 14 residues. From germline, CDR1 is SGHRS and CDR2 YFSETQ.

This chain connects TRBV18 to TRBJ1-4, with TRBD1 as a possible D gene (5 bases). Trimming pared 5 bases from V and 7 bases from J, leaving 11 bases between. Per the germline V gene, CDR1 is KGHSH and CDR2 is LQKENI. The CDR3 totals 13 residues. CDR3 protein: CASSRGTGEKLFF. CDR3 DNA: TGTGCCAGCTCAAGAGGGACTGGTGAAAAACTGTTTTTT.

CDR3 sequence (DNA): TGTGCCTGGAGTGTTGGCGGGGGGGTCTACGAGCAGTACTTC. This gives the protein CAWSVGGGVYEQYF. The chain links TRBV30 to TRBJ2-7; TRBD2 aligns across 9 bases. Trimming cost V 0 bases and J 3 bases; bases outside gene matches: 3. The CDR3 covers 14 residues. Germline CDR1 reads GTSNPN; CDR2 reads SVGIG (reference sequence).

The CDR3 loop is CASSPFGAGYNEQFF. DNA for the CDR3: TGTGCCAGCAGTCCCTTTGGGGCCGGGTACAATGAGCAGTTCTTC. The chain uses TRBV27 and TRBJ2-1, with a weak D call TRBD1 (5 bases). Trimming left V 5 bases short and J 4 bases short, with 15 bases between. CDR3 length equals 15 residues. Germline CDR1 reads MNHEY; CDR2 reads SMNVEV (reference sequence).

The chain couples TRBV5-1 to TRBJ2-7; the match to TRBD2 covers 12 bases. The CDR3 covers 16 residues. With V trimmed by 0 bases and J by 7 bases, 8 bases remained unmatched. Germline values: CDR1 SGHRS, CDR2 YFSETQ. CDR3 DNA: TGCGCCAGCAGCTTGGGACCTAGCGGGGGGGCCGGAGAGCAGTACTTC. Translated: CASSLGPSGGAGEQYF.

Here the CDR3 reads CATSRRRLSGGAPGELFF. In DNA, the CDR3 is TGTGCCACCAGCAGACGTCGCCTTAGCGGGGGGGCCCCCGGGGAGCTGTTTTTT. V is TRBV15 and J is TRBJ2-2; TRBD2 matches at 11 bases. V gave up 2 bases and J gave up 6 bases; unmatched junction bases: 11. This CDR3 has 18 residues. Germline V gives CDR1 LNHNV, CDR2 YYDKDF (reference sequence).

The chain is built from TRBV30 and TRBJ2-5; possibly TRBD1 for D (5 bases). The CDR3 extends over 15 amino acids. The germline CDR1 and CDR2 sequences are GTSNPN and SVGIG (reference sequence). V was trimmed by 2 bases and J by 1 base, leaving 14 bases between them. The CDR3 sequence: CAWSPLDSIQETQYF. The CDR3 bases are TGTGCCTGGAGTCCGCTCGACAGCATCCAAGAGACCCAGTACTTC. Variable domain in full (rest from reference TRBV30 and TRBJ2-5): SQTIHQWPATLVQPVGSPLSLECTVEGTSNPNLYWYRQAAGRGLQLLFYSVGIGQISSEVPQNLSASRPQDRQFILSSKKLLLSDSGFYLCAWSPLDSIQETQYFGPGTRLLVL.

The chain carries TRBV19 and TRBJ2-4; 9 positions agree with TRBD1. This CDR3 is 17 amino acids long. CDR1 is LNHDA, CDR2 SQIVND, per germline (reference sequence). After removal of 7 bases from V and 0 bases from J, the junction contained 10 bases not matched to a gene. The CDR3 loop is CASITRQGVIAKNIQYF. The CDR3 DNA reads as TGTGCCAGTATCACTCGACAGGGGGTAATAGCCAAAAACATTCAGTACTTC.

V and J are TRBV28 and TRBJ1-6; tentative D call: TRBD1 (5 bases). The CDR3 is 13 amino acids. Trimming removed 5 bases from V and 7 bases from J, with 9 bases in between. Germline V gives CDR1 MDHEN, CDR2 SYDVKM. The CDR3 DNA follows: TGTGCCAGCAGTAGACAGCCAAATTCACCCCTCCACTTT. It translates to CASSRQPNSPLHF.

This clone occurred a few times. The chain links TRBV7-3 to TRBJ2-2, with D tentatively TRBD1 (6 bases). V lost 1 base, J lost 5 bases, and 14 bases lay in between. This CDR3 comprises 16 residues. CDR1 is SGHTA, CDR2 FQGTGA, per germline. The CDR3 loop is CASSLMAWTVTGELFF. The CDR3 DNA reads TGTGCCAGCAGCTTAATGGCATGGACAGTAACCGGGGAGCTGTTTTTT.

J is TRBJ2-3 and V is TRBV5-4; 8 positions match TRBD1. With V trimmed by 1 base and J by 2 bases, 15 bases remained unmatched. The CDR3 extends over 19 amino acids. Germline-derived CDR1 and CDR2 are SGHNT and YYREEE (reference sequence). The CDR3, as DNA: TGTGCCAGCAGCTTGCCCAGGGGGCAGGGACAGGTTTACACAGATACGCAGTATTTT. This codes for CASSLPRGQGQVYTDTQYF.

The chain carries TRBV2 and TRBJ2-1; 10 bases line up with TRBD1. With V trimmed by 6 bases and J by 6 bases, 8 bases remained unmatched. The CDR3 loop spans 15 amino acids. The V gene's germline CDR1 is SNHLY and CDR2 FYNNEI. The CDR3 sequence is CASRKGTGVFNEQFF. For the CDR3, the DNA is TGTGCCAGCAGGAAGGGGACAGGGGTCTTCAATGAGCAGTTCTTC. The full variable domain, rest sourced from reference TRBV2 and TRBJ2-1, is EPEVTQTPSHQVTQMGQEVILRCVPISNHLYFYWYRQILGQKVEFLVSFYNNEISEKSEIFDDQFSVERPDGSNFTLKIRSTKLEDSAMYFCASRKGTGVFNEQFFGPGTRLTVL.

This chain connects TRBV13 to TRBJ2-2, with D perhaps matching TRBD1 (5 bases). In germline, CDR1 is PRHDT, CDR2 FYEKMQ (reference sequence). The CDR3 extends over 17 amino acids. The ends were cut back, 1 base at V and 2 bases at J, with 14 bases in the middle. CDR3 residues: CASSLAQGFPNTGELFF. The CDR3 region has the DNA TGTGCCAGCAGCTTAGCCCAGGGATTTCCAAACACCGGGGAGCTGTTTTTT.

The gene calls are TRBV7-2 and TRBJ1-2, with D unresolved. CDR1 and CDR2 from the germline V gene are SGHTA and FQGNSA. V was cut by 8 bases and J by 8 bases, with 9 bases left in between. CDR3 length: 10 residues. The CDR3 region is CASVVQGYTF. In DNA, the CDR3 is TGTGCCAGCGTCGTCCAGGGCTACACCTTC.

The CDR3 region has the DNA TGTGCCAGCAGCCTCTCCCCTAACTATGGCTACACCTTC. Translated, it gives CASSLSPNYGYTF. J is TRBJ1-2 and V is TRBV7-6, with D hard to call. CDR1 is SGHVS and CDR2 is FNYEAQ in the germline V gene. CDR3 length: 13 residues. V lost 5 bases and J lost 0, with 7 bases in between.